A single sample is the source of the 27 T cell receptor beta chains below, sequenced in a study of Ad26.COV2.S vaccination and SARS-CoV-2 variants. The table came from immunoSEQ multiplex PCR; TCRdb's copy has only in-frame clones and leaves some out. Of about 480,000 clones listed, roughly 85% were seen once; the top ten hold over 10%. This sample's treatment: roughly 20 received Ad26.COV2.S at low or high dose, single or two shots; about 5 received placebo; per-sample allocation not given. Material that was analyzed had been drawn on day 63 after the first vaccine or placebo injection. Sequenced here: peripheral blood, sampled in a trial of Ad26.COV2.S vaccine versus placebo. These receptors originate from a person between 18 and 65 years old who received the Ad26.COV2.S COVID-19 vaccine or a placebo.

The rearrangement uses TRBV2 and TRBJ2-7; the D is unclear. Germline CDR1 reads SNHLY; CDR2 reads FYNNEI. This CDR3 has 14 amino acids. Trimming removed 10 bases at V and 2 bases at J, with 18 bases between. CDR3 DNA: TGTGCCACTAACCCCGCGGCCCCAACCTACGAGCAGTACTTC. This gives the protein CATNPAAPTYEQYF.

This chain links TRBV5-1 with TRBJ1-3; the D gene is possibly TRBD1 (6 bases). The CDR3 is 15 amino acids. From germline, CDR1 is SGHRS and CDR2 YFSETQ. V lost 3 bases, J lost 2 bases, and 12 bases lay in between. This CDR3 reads CASSSTGPPGNTIYF. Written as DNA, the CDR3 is TGCGCCAGCAGCTCCACAGGGCCGCCTGGAAACACCATATATTTT.

CDR3 nucleotide sequence: TGTGCCTGGAGTACACCCGACAGCTACAATGAGCAGTTCTTC. Translated: CAWSTPDSYNEQFF. The chain is built from TRBV30 and TRBJ2-1; maybe TRBD1 (5 bases). V gave up 2 bases and J gave up 3 bases, with 11 bases separating them. The CDR3 length is 14 residues. Germline values: CDR1 GTSNPN, CDR2 SVGIG (reference sequence).

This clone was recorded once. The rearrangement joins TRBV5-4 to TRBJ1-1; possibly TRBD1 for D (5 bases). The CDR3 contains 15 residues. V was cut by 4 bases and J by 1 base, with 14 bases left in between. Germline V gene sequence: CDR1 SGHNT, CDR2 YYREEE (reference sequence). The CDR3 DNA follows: TGTGCCAGCAGCCCTGGCCCGACAGAGAACACTGAAGCTTTCTTT. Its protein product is CASSPGPTENTEAFF.

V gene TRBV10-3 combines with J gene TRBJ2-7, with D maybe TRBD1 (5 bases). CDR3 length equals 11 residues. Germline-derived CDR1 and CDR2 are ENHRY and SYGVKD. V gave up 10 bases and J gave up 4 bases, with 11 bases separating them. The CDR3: CATGQSYEQYF. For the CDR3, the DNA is TGTGCCACCGGACAATCATACGAGCAGTACTTC.

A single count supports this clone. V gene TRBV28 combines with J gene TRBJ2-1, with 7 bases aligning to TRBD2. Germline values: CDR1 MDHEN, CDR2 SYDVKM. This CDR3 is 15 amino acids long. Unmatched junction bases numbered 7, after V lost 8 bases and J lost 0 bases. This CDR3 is CASLLRESSYNEQFF. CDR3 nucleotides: TGTGCCAGCCTGTTGCGGGAGAGCTCCTACAATGAGCAGTTCTTC.

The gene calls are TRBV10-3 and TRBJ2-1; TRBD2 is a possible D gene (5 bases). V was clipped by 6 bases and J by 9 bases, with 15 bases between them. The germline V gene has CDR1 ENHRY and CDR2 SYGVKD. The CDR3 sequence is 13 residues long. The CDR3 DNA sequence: TGTGCCATCAGCCAGTCAGCGGATGGTGAGCAGTTCTTC. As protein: CAISQSADGEQFF.

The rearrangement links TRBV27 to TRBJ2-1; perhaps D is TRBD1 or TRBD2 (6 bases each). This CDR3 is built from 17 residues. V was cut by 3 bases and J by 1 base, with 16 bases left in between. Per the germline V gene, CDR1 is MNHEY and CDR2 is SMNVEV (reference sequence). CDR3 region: CASSFRGVGVSYNEQFF. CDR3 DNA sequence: TGTGCCAGCAGTTTTAGGGGGGTGGGAGTATCCTACAATGAGCAGTTCTTC.

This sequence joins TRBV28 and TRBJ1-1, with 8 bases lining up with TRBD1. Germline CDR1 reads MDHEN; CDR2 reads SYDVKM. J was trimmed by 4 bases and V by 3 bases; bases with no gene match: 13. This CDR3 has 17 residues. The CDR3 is CASSFRAQGAAGTEAFF. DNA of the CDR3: TGTGCCAGCAGTTTTCGTGCCCAGGGGGCCGCGGGCACTGAAGCTTTCTTT.

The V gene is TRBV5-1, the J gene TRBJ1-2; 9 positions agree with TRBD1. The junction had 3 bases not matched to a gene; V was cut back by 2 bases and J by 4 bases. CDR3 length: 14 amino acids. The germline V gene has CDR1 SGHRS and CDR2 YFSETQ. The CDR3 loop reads CASSLTGGAYGYTF. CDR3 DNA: TGCGCCAGCAGCTTAACAGGGGGCGCCTATGGCTACACCTTC.

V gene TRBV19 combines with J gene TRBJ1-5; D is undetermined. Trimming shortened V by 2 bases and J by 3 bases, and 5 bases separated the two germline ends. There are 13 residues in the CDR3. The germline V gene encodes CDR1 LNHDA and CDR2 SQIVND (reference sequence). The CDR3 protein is CASSISFNQPQHF. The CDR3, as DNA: TGTGCCAGTAGTATATCTTTCAATCAGCCCCAGCATTTT.

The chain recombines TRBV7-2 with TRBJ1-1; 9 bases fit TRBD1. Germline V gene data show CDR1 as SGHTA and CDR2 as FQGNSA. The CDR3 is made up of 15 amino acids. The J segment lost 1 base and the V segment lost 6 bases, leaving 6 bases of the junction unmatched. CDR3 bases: TGTGCCAGCAGTCCTACAGGGGGCAGGAACACTGAAGCTTTCTTT. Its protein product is CASSPTGGRNTEAFF.

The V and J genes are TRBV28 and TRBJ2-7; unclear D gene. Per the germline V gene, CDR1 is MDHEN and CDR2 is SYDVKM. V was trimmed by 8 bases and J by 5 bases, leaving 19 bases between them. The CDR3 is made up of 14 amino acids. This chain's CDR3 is CASGKARTVHEQYF. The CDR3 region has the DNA TGTGCCAGCGGGAAAGCCAGGACGGTACACGAGCAGTACTTC.

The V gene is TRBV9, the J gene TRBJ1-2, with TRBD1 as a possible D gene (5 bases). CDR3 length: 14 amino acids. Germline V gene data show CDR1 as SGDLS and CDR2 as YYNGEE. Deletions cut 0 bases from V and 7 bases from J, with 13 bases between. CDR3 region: CASSVEPGSPGYTF. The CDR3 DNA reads TGTGCCAGCAGCGTAGAGCCAGGGAGCCCTGGCTACACCTTC.

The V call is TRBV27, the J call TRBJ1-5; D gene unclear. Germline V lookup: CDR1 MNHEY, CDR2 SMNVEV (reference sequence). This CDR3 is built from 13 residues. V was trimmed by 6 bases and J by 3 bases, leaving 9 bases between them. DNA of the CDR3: TGTGCCAGCAGCAAACGGGACAATCAGCCCCAGCATTTT. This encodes CASSKRDNQPQHF.

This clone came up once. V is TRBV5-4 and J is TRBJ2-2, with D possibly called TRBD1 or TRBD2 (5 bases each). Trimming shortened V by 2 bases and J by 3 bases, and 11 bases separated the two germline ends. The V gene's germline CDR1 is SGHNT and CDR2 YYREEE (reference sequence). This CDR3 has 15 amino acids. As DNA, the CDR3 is TGTGCCAGCAGCTTCGGGACGGGATACACCGGGGAGCTGTTTTTT. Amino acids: CASSFGTGYTGELFF.

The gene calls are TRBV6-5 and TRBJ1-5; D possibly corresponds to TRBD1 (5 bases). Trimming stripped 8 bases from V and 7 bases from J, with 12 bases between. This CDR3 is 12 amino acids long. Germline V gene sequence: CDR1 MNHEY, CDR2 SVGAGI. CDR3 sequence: CASLRGNQPQHF. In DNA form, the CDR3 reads TGTGCCAGCCTCCGGGGGAACCAGCCCCAGCATTTT.

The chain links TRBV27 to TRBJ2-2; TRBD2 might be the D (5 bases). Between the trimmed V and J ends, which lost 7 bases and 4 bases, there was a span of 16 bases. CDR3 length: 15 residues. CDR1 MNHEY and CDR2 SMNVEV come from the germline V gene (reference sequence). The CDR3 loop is CASKSWGVATGELFF. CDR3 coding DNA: TGTGCCAGCAAGTCCTGGGGAGTGGCCACCGGGGAGCTGTTTTTT.

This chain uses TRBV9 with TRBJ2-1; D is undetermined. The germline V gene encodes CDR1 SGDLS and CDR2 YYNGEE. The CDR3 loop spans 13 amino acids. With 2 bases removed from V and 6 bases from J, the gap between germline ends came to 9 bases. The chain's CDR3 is CASSVTAFNEQFF. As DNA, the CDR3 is TGTGCCAGCAGCGTGACCGCATTCAATGAGCAGTTCTTC.

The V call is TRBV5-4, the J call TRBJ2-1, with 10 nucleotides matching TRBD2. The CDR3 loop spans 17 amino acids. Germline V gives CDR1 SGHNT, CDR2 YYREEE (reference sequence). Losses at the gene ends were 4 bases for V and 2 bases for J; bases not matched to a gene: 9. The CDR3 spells CASSVAGGTSTYNEQFF. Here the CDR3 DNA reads TGTGCCAGCAGCGTAGCGGGAGGAACCAGCACCTACAATGAGCAGTTCTTC. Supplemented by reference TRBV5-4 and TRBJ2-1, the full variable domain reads ETGVTQSPTHLIKTRGQQVTLRCSSQSGHNTVSWYQQALGQGPQFIFQYYREEENGRGNFPPRFSGLQFPNYSSELNVNALELDDSALYLCASSVAGGTSTYNEQFFGPGTRLTVL.

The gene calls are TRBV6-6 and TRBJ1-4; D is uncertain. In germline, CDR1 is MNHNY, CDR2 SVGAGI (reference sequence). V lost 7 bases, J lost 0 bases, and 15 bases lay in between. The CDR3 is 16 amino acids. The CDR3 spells CASINFAGTTNEKLFF. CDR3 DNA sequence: TGTGCCAGCATAAATTTCGCAGGAACAACTAATGAAAAACTGTTTTTT.

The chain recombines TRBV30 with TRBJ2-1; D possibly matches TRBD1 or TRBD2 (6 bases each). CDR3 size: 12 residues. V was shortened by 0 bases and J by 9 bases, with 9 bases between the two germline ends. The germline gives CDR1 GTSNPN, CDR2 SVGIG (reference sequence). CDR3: CAWSVQGGEQFF. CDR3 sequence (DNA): TGTGCCTGGAGTGTACAGGGAGGTGAGCAGTTCTTC. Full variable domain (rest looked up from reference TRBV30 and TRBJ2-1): SQTIHQWPATLVQPVGSPLSLECTVEGTSNPNLYWYRQAAGRGLQLLFYSVGIGQISSEVPQNLSASRPQDRQFILSSKKLLLSDSGFYLCAWSVQGGEQFFGPGTRLTVL.

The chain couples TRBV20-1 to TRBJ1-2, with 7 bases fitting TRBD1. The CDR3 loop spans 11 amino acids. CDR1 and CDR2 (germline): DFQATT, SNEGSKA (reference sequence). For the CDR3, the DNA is TGCAGCGGGACAGTCAACTATGGCTACACCTTC. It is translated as CSGTVNYGYTF.

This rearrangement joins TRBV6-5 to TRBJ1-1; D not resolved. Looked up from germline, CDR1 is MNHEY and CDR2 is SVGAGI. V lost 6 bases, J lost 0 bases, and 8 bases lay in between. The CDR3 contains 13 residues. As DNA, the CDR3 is TGTGCCAGCAGCATCGGGATGAACACTGAAGCTTTCTTT. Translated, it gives CASSIGMNTEAFF.

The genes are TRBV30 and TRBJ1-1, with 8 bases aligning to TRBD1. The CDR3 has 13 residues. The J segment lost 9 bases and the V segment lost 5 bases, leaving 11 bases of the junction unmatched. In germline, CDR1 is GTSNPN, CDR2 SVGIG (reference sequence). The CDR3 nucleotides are TGTGCCTGGGACAAGACGGACAGGGAAAAAGCTTTCTTT. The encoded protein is CAWDKTDREKAFF.

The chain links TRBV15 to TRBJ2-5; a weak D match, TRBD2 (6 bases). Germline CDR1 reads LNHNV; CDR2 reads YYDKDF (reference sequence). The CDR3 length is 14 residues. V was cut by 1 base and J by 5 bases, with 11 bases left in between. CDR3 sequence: CATSRVRGKETQYF. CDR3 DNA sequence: TGTGCCACCAGCAGAGTCCGGGGGAAGGAGACCCAGTACTTC. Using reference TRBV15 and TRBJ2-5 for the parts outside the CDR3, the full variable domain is DAMVIQNPRYQVTQFGKPVTLSCSQTLNHNVMYWYQQKSSQAPKLLFHYYDKDFNNEADTPDNFQSRRPNTSFCFLDIRSPGLGDTAMYLCATSRVRGKETQYFGPGTRLLVL.

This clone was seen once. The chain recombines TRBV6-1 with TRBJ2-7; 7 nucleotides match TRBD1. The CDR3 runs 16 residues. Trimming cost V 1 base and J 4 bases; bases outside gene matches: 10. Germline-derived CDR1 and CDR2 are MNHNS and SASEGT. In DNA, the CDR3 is TGTGCCAGCAGTGAAGGTGTCCCCGGGACAGAATACGAGCAGTACTTC. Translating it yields CASSEGVPGTEYEQYF.